These 26 T cell receptor beta chains were all obtained from the same sample, sequenced in a study of T cell changes during pregnancy in multiple sclerosis. Clones were read by immunoSEQ multiplex PCR, and TCRdb kept only the in-frame ones, dropping some. The sample carries some 51,000 clones, around 93% recorded once. The sequencing here drew on CD8+ T cells from peripheral blood mononuclear cells, taken in the first trimester of pregnancy. The source of these receptors is a female donor with multiple sclerosis, enrolled in a pregnancy study.

The chain has TRBV16 and TRBJ2-1; D remains unclear. Trimming removed 1 base from V and 4 bases from J, with 17 bases in between. This CDR3 spans 17 amino acids. Germline-derived CDR1 and CDR2 are KGHSY and FQNENV. The DNA of the CDR3 is TGTGCCAGCAGCCAATACTCTTTCGCGAATACTTACAATGAGCAGTTCTTC. It is translated as CASSQYSFANTYNEQFF.

This clone came up once. The rearrangement links TRBV4-1 to TRBJ2-7; 9 nucleotides line up with TRBD1. V lost 2 bases to trimming and J lost 5 bases; unmatched junction nucleotides: 4. The CDR3 consists of 14 residues. Germline V lookup: CDR1 MGHRA, CDR2 YSYEKL. This chain's CDR3 is CASSQRQGVNEQYF. For the CDR3, the DNA is TGCGCCAGCAGCCAACGACAGGGGGTCAACGAGCAGTACTTC.

V and J are TRBV7-2 and TRBJ2-1; the match to TRBD2 covers 12 bases. This CDR3 is built from 16 residues. CDR1 SGHTA and CDR2 FQGNSA come from the germline V gene. As DNA, the CDR3 is TGTGCTAGCGAGGGTTACGGGACTAGCGGGTACAATGAGCAGTTCTTC. This sequence encodes CASEGYGTSGYNEQFF.

The rearrangement links TRBV4-1 to TRBJ2-7; D remains unclear. The CDR3 runs to 14 residues. Germline CDR1 MGHRA, CDR2 YSYEKL. V lost 3 bases and J lost 2, with 11 bases in between. This chain's CDR3 is CASSHRVEAYEQYF. Written as DNA, the CDR3 is TGCGCCAGCAGCCACCGCGTTGAGGCCTACGAGCAGTACTTC.

This clone was found once. This rearrangement joins TRBV6-5 to TRBJ1-2; 8 positions match TRBD1. V lost 5 bases and J lost 4; bases outside the gene matches: 3. Germline CDR1 is MNHEY and CDR2 is SVGAGI. This CDR3 contains 13 residues. CDR3 sequence reads: CASSGQGTYGYTF. The DNA of the CDR3 is TGTGCCAGCAGTGGACAGGGTACCTATGGCTACACCTTC.

The chain uses TRBV7-9 and TRBJ2-7; 10 nucleotides align to TRBD2. V shed 5 bases, J shed 0 bases, and the junction held 7 bases outside the gene matches. This CDR3 region has 16 residues. Per germline, CDR1 SEHNR and CDR2 FQNEAQ (reference sequence). The CDR3 here is CASSLTSGAHSYEQYF. CDR3 coding DNA: TGTGCCAGCAGCCTAACTAGCGGGGCTCACTCCTACGAGCAGTACTTC.

The CDR3 bases are TGTGCCAGCAGCGTCGGGACAGGGGGCAGAGATGGCTACACCTTC. It translates to CASSVGTGGRDGYTF. The genes are TRBV9 and TRBJ1-2, with 12 bases matching TRBD1. Germline V CDR1 and CDR2: SGDLS, YYNGEE. The CDR3 sequence is 15 residues long. Losses at the gene ends were 2 bases for V and 6 bases for J; bases not matched to a gene: 5.

This clone occurred once. This sequence joins TRBV7-2 and TRBJ1-6; TRBD1 aligns across 9 bases. Germline trimming cut 5 bases from V and 11 bases from J; bases unmatched to any gene: 1. Germline CDR1 is SGHTA and CDR2 is FQGNSA. There are 12 residues in the CDR3. The CDR3 loop is CASSGQGTPLHF. DNA for the CDR3: TGTGCCAGCAGCGGACAGGGGACACCCCTCCACTTT.

The rearrangement links TRBV28 to TRBJ2-7; 12 nucleotides agree with TRBD2. Germline loops: CDR1 MDHEN, CDR2 SYDVKM. V gave up 3 bases and J gave up 0 bases; unmatched junction bases: 3. This CDR3 comprises 16 residues. The CDR3 nucleotides read TGTGCCAGCAGTTTCCAGACTAGCGGGAGCTCCTACGAGCAGTACTTC. It codes for CASSFQTSGSSYEQYF.

The chain is built from TRBV14 and TRBJ1-1; D may be TRBD1 (5 bases). V lost 0 bases and J lost 4, with 12 bases in between. This CDR3 has 15 residues. Germline loops: CDR1 SGHDN, CDR2 FVKESK. The CDR3 nucleotides are TGTGCCAGCAGCCAAGAGCAGGGTCGGGTCACTGAAGCTTTCTTT. It is translated as CASSQEQGRVTEAFF.

The gene calls are TRBV6-5 and TRBJ1-2; D remains ambiguous. Germline lookup yields CDR1 MNHEY and CDR2 SVGAGI. The germline V and J ends were trimmed by 5 bases and 1 base, with 14 bases remaining between them. The CDR3 length is 15 residues. CDR3: CASSPGPIFNYGYTF. CDR3 sequence (DNA): TGTGCCAGCAGTCCTGGGCCTATTTTTAACTATGGCTACACCTTC.

The rearrangement links TRBV4-3 to TRBJ1-2; D is possibly TRBD1 (6 bases). With 4 bases removed from V and 1 base from J, the gap between germline ends came to 10 bases. Germline loops: CDR1 LGHNA, CDR2 YSLEER. This CDR3 is 14 amino acids long. In nucleotides, the CDR3 is TGCGCCAGCAGCCCCAGGGGATTTAACTATGGCTACACCTTC. Amino acids: CASSPRGFNYGYTF.

The V gene is TRBV27, the J gene TRBJ2-7; 8 bases map to TRBD2. Germline values: CDR1 MNHEY, CDR2 SMNVEV (reference sequence). The CDR3 consists of 13 residues. V was clipped by 6 bases and J by 5 bases; unmatched bases: 6. The CDR3 bases are TGTGCCAGCAGCTCAGCGGGAGTAAACGAGCAGTACTTC. It codes for CASSSAGVNEQYF.

This clone was recorded once. The chain is built from TRBV12-5 and TRBJ2-1; D is possibly TRBD1 (5 bases). Germline V CDR1 and CDR2: LGHNT, FRNRAP. The CDR3 runs to 13 residues. V shed 6 bases and J shed 4 bases, with 10 bases lying between them. In nucleotides, the CDR3 is TGTGCTAGTGGATCACAGGCGTACAATGAGCAGTTCTTC. Translation: CASGSQAYNEQFF.

CDR3 residues: CASSLRTSGRAGNEQFF. The DNA of the CDR3 is TGTGCCAGCAGCTTACGCACTAGCGGGAGGGCAGGAAATGAGCAGTTCTTC. The gene calls are TRBV11-2 and TRBJ2-1, with 13 positions matching TRBD2. CDR1 is SGHAT, CDR2 FQNNGV, per germline. Trimming at V came to 2 bases and at J to 7 bases, leaving 8 bases not matched to a gene. The CDR3 extends over 17 amino acids. Full variable domain (rest looked up from reference TRBV11-2 and TRBJ2-1): EAGVAQSPRYKIIEKRQSVAFWCNPISGHATLYWYQQILGQGPKLLIQFQNNGVVDDSQLPKDRFSAERLKGVDSTLKIQPAKLEDSAVYLCASSLRTSGRAGNEQFFGPGTRLTVL.

This clone appeared a single time. The rearrangement joins TRBV19 to TRBJ2-7, with 7 bases aligning to TRBD1. The V gene's germline CDR1 is LNHDA and CDR2 SQIVND (reference sequence). Germline trimming cut 6 bases from V and 3 bases from J; bases unmatched to any gene: 8. The CDR3 extends over 14 amino acids. The CDR3 here is CASSQTGMVYEQYF. The CDR3 nucleotides read TGTGCCAGTAGCCAGACAGGGATGGTCTACGAGCAGTACTTC.

CDR3 sequence (DNA): TGTGCCAGCAGCCGACCCCCATCGGGAGCGAAAAAGCCGGGCTACACCTTC. As protein: CASSRPPSGAKKPGYTF. The V gene is TRBV4-2, the J gene TRBJ1-2; unclear D gene. Between the trimmed V and J ends, which lost 4 bases and 8 bases, there was a span of 26 bases. In germline, CDR1 is LGHNA, CDR2 YNFKEQ. This CDR3 is 17 amino acids long.

This clone is categorized as medium-sized. The V gene is TRBV6-4, the J gene TRBJ2-1; 11 nucleotides line up with TRBD2. V lost 5 bases to trimming and J lost 5 bases; unmatched junction nucleotides: 2. In germline, CDR1 is MRHNA, CDR2 SNTAGT. CDR3 size: 14 residues. The CDR3 region is CASSTSGGHNEQFF. The CDR3 region has the DNA TGTGCCAGCAGTACTAGCGGGGGCCACAATGAGCAGTTCTTC.

This clone was seen just once. The CDR3 reads CASRMEPTGGNTIYF. The CDR3 DNA reads as TGTGCCAGCAGGATGGAACCCACAGGAGGAAACACCATATATTTT. This chain links TRBV7-9 with TRBJ1-3; D possibly corresponds to TRBD1 (5 bases). The V end lost 6 bases, the J end lost 4 bases, and 16 bases lay between the germline ends. CDR1 SEHNR and CDR2 FQNEAQ come from the germline V gene (reference sequence). The CDR3 consists of 15 residues.

The chain recombines TRBV27 with TRBJ2-1; D is unresolved. The CDR3 consists of 15 residues. Trimming stripped 2 bases from V and 5 bases from J, with 13 bases between. CDR1 MNHEY and CDR2 SMNVEV come from the germline V gene (reference sequence). As DNA, the CDR3 is TGTGCCAGCAGTTTAATTGGGCCGACCGACAATGAGCAGTTCTTC. Amino acids: CASSLIGPTDNEQFF.

The chain recombines TRBV30 with TRBJ2-7; 9 positions agree with TRBD1. V trimming: 5 bases; J trimming: 4 bases; junction bases outside the gene matches: 9. CDR1 and CDR2 (germline): GTSNPN, SVGIG (reference sequence). CDR3 size: 14 residues. Written as DNA, the CDR3 is TGTGCCTGGGAGAGGGGGACAGGGATTTACGAGCAGTACTTC. Protein: CAWERGTGIYEQYF.

The chain combines TRBV4-3 with TRBJ2-2; D is possibly TRBD1 (5 bases). CDR1 and CDR2 from the germline V gene are LGHNA and YSLEER. The V end was cut by 1 base, the J end by 5 bases, with 20 bases between. The CDR3 consists of 18 residues. CDR3 sequence (DNA): TGCGCCAGCAGCCAAGGTTTTTTATGGGGCGAGAATACCGGGGAGCTGTTTTTT. Its protein is CASSQGFLWGENTGELFF.

The rearrangement joins TRBV27 to TRBJ2-7; D ambiguous. Germline V gives CDR1 MNHEY, CDR2 SMNVEV (reference sequence). Trimming took off 4 bases at V and 1 base at J, with 2 bases between the two ends. The CDR3 runs to 11 residues. The CDR3 bases are TGTGCCAGCAGTTCGTCCTACGAGCAGTACTTC. Translated, it gives CASSSSYEQYF.

The chain joins TRBV2 to TRBJ1-1; a possible D gene is TRBD1 (5 bases). The CDR3 runs 12 residues. Between the trimmed V and J ends, which lost 10 bases and 6 bases, there was a span of 15 bases. CDR1 and CDR2 (germline): SNHLY, FYNNEI. The CDR3 bases are TGTGCCATCTCTGGGGCTGAGCCTGAAGCTTTCTTT. Amino acid sequence: CAISGAEPEAFF.

The chain carries TRBV6-6 and TRBJ1-4; no clear D gene. Per germline, CDR1 MNHNY and CDR2 SVGAGI (reference sequence). CDR3 length: 14 residues. Trimming cost V 7 bases and J 5 bases, with 14 bases left between them. CDR3 in amino acids: CASTWNSFNEKLFF. Here the CDR3 DNA reads TGTGCCAGCACCTGGAACAGTTTCAATGAAAAACTGTTTTTT.

This clone was detected only once. The chain recombines TRBV27 with TRBJ1-2, with 8 bases that match TRBD1. Per the germline V gene, CDR1 is MNHEY and CDR2 is SMNVEV (reference sequence). The CDR3 is made up of 16 amino acids. J lost 3 bases, V lost 2 bases, and 8 bases had no gene match. The CDR3 loop reads CASSLRSDREYYGYTF. CDR3 in DNA: TGTGCCAGCAGTTTACGGTCGGACAGGGAGTACTATGGCTACACCTTC.